The rows below give T cell receptor beta chains drawn from one sample of a study of PD-L1 blockade in urothelial cancer. TCRdb's copy holds only in-frame clones and misses some; the assay was immunoSEQ multiplex PCR. The table has approximately 35,000 clones, 35% to 40% seen once. This specimen was tumor tissue, taken before atezolizumab (anti-PD-L1) treatment. The receptors shown here come from a man in his sixties with urothelial cancer. Each CDR3 is given with its conserved first and last residue. A D gene is named only where the DNA matches it firmly. Size tells how often a clone was seen (once, few, many) or the class of an expanded clone, and some rows leave it out.

J: TRBJ2-3; D: .; V: TRBV11-3; size: .; DNA: TGTGCCAGCAGCTTGCCGGGGGCCGCCACAGATACGCAGTATTTT; CDR3: CASSLPGAATDTQYF
J: TRBJ1-2; D: .; V: TRBV6-8; size: .; DNA: TGTGCCAGCAGCAGGGGTTCGGTCAACTATGGCTACACCTTC; CDR3: CASSRGSVNYGYTF
J: TRBJ1-1; D: .; V: TRBV28; size: .; DNA: TGTGCCAGCAGTTTATTACAGGGTTCTGCTTTCTTT; CDR3: CASSLLQGSAFF
J: TRBJ2-1; D: .; V: TRBV9; size: few; DNA: TGTGCCAGCAGTATTAATTACCGGGATGAGCAGTTCTTC; CDR3: CASSINYRDEQFF
J: TRBJ2-3; D: TRBD1; V: TRBV30; size: few; DNA: TGTGCCTGGAGTGTGTACAGGGGATACACAGATACGCAGTATTTT; CDR3: CAWSVYRGYTDTQYF
J: TRBJ2-2; D: .; V: TRBV5-1; size: .; DNA: TGCGCCAGCAGCTTGACGGACCGAGGGATCGGGGAGCTGTTTTTT; CDR3: CASSLTDRGIGELFF
J: TRBJ1-3; D: .; V: TRBV7-6; size: .; DNA: TGTGCCAGCAGCTTGGAGGGAGGCCACTCTGGAAACACCATATATTTT; CDR3: CASSLEGGHSGNTIYF
J: TRBJ2-7; D: .; V: TRBV18; size: .; DNA: TGTGCCAGCTCACCGTCTACAGGGCTTTACGAGCAGTACTTC; CDR3: CASSPSTGLYEQYF
J: TRBJ2-1; D: .; V: TRBV28; size: .; DNA: TGTGCCAGCAGAGCACCTGCGGGCTCAGGCTATGAGCAGTTCTTC; CDR3: CASRAPAGSGYEQFF
J: TRBJ2-3; D: TRBD2; V: TRBV6-8; size: .; DNA: TGTGCCAGCAGTGATGGGCGGGAGTACACAGATACGCAGTATTTT; CDR3: CASSDGREYTDTQYF
J: TRBJ1-2; D: TRBD1; V: TRBV6-8; size: many; DNA: TGTGCCAGCAGTAGGGGAGACAGGGGGCTAGGATATGGCTACACCTTC; CDR3: CASSRGDRGLGYGYTF
J: TRBJ2-2; D: TRBD2; V: TRBV19; size: few; DNA: TGTGCCAGTAGCAATAGCGGGCCGAACACCGGGGAGCTGTTTTTT; CDR3: CASSNSGPNTGELFF
J: TRBJ2-1; D: .; V: TRBV7-1; size: few; DNA: TGTGCCAGCAGCTACCGACCGTACAATGAGCAGTTCTTC; CDR3: CASSYRPYNEQFF
J: TRBJ1-1; D: .; V: TRBV5-1; size: few; DNA: TGCGCCAGCAGCTTGGGGCCAGGGAACACTGAAGCTTTCTTT; CDR3: CASSLGPGNTEAFF
J: TRBJ1-3; D: .; V: TRBV30; size: once; DNA: TGTGCCTGGGTAGTCGGCTCTGGAAACACCATATATTTT; CDR3: CAWVVGSGNTIYF
J: TRBJ2-1; D: .; V: TRBV28; size: .; DNA: TGTGCCAGCAGAAGAACAGAGGATGAGCAGTTCTTC; CDR3: CASRRTEDEQFF
J: TRBJ1-2; D: TRBD1; V: TRBV5-1; size: medium-sized; DNA: TGCGCCAGCAGCGAGGAGCCACAGGGGTTAGCATATGGCTACACCTTC; CDR3: CASSEEPQGLAYGYTF
J: TRBJ1-1; D: .; V: TRBV28; size: few; DNA: TGTGCCAGCAGTTTAGGGTCAGGTCCGAACACTGAAGCTTTCTTT; CDR3: CASSLGSGPNTEAFF
J: TRBJ1-2; D: .; V: TRBV28; size: .; DNA: TGTGCCAGCAGTTTAAGCCCCGGGGGCTACACCTTC; CDR3: CASSLSPGGYTF
J: TRBJ1-5; D: .; V: TRBV30; size: many; DNA: TGTGCCTGGGCCGGGAACCTCAATCAGCCCCAGCATTTT; CDR3: CAWAGNLNQPQHF
J: TRBJ1-1; D: TRBD1; V: TRBV11-3; size: .; DNA: TGTGCCAGCAGCTGGGACAGGGGGACCAGTGAAGCTTTCTTT; CDR3: CASSWDRGTSEAFF
J: TRBJ1-1; D: .; V: TRBV11-3; size: .; DNA: TGTGCCAGCAGCCCAAGGCAGGGTGGGATCACTGAAGCTTTCTTT; CDR3: CASSPRQGGITEAFF
J: TRBJ1-3; D: TRBD1; V: TRBV6-8; size: few; DNA: TGTGCCAGCAGTTACACGACAGGGGGAGGAAACACCATATATTTT; CDR3: CASSYTTGGGNTIYF
J: TRBJ1-2; D: TRBD1; V: TRBV10-3; size: many; DNA: TGTGCCATCAGTGAGCCCCGGGACAGGGGGCAGGGCTACACCTTC; CDR3: CAISEPRDRGQGYTF
J: TRBJ2-7; D: TRBD2; V: TRBV10-2; size: .; DNA: TGCGCCAGCGCGGCGGGGGGCGGCTACGAGCAGTACTTC; CDR3: CASAAGGGYEQYF
J: TRBJ2-5; D: .; V: TRBV1; size: .; DNA: TGCACCAGCAGCCAAGATCATCGAGCGGGGTTCACGAAGCAAGAGACCCAGTACTTC; CDR3: CTSSQDHRAGFTKQETQYF
J: TRBJ2-1; D: .; V: TRBV11-3; size: many; DNA: TGTGCCAGCAGCTTAGGGGGACTGACTAGCAATGAGCAGTTCTTC; CDR3: CASSLGGLTSNEQFF
J: TRBJ2-7; D: TRBD2; V: TRBV11-3; size: many; DNA: TGTGCCAGCAGCTTGGATCCCAGCGGGGCGAAAGCCTACGAGCAGTACTTC; CDR3: CASSLDPSGAKAYEQYF
J: TRBJ2-1; D: TRBD2; V: TRBV18; size: .; DNA: TGTGCCAGCTCGTTCGGGACTACCGATGAGCAGTTCTTC; CDR3: CASSFGTTDEQFF
J: TRBJ1-2; D: TRBD1; V: TRBV12-5; size: once; DNA: TGTGCTAGTGGGCTAACAGGGGATGGCTACACCTTC; CDR3: CASGLTGDGYTF
J: TRBJ2-4; D: TRBD1; V: TRBV19; size: medium-sized; DNA: TGTGCCAGTAGTCCTAGTCTGGGGACAGGAAACATTCAGTACTTC; CDR3: CASSPSLGTGNIQYF
J: TRBJ1-1; D: TRBD1; V: TRBV19; size: few; DNA: TGTGCCAGTACTAATGACAGGGGTGAAGCTTTCTTT; CDR3: CASTNDRGEAFF
J: TRBJ2-3; D: TRBD1; V: TRBV11-3; size: many; DNA: TGTGCCAGCAGCGCCGGACAGGGACAAGATACGCAGTATTTT; CDR3: CASSAGQGQDTQYF
J: TRBJ2-7; D: TRBD1; V: TRBV6-7; size: .; DNA: TGTGCCAGCAGGCGTGATTCGGGACAGGTCTACGAGCAGTACTTC; CDR3: CASRRDSGQVYEQYF
J: TRBJ2-1; D: TRBD2; V: TRBV11-3; size: .; DNA: TGTGCCAGCAGCTCACCAGGGAGCGGGAGAATCAATGAGCAGTTCTTC; CDR3: CASSSPGSGRINEQFF
J: TRBJ1-2; D: .; V: TRBV6-8; size: few; DNA: TGTGCCAGCAGTTACTCCCTCGGGGAAGGCTACACCTTC; CDR3: CASSYSLGEGYTF
J: TRBJ2-5; D: .; V: TRBV19; size: few; DNA: TGTGCCAGTCGTTTGCGAACATGGGAAGAGACCCAGTACTTC; CDR3: CASRLRTWEETQYF
J: TRBJ1-5; D: .; V: TRBV11-3; size: many; DNA: TGTGCCAGCAGGGAAGGACAAGACAATCAGCCCCAGCATTTT; CDR3: CASREGQDNQPQHF
J: TRBJ2-1; D: TRBD2; V: TRBV29-1; size: .; DNA: TGCAGCGTTGTGGCTAGCGGGATTCGAAACAATGAGCAGTTCTTC; CDR3: CSVVASGIRNNEQFF
J: TRBJ1-5; D: .; V: TRBV9; size: .; DNA: TGTGCCAGCAGTTTTCGGACGGGAAACAATCAGCCCCAGCATTTT; CDR3: CASSFRTGNNQPQHF
J: TRBJ2-7; D: .; V: TRBV19; size: .; DNA: TGTGCCAGTAGTATAAGAACGAGCTACTACGAGCAGTACTTC; CDR3: CASSIRTSYYEQYF